These 7 T cell receptor beta chains originate from one sample sequenced in a study of T-cell reconstitution after alpha-beta-depleted transplantation in children. Unique molecular identifiers were used in preparing the TCRbeta library. In TCRdb, the PCR reads were re-called with MiXCR into one record per CDR3 protein. The sample lists some 200,000 distinct CDR3 sequences, roughly 8.1% occurring once. The sequencing here drew on PBMCs, mostly from graft donor cells, taken 360 days after TCRalphabeta/CD19-depleted stem cell transplant. These receptor sequences come from a male patient aged 2-15 years who had a stem cell transplant for acute myeloid leukemia, so the T cells may come from the graft donor.

This clonotype was seen ten or more times. The chain links TRBV7-2 to TRBJ2-7; D is tentatively TRBD1 or TRBD2 (5 bases each). Germline CDR1 reads SGHTA; CDR2 reads FQGNSA. The CDR3 has 14 residues. With 1 base removed from V and 6 bases from J, the gap between germline ends came to 13 bases. The CDR3 protein is CASSLVGVGVEQYF. The CDR3, as DNA: TGTGCCAGCAGCTTAGTGGGGGTGGGGGTCGAGCAGTACTTC. Full variable domain (rest looked up from reference TRBV7-2 and TRBJ2-7): GAGVSQSPSNKVTEKGKDVELRCDPISGHTALYWYRQSLGQGLEFLIYFQGNSAPDKSGLPSDRFSAERTGGSVSTLTIQRTQQEDSAVYLCASSLVGVGVEQYFGPGTRLTVT.

This clonotype was found many times. The chain joins TRBV5-1 to TRBJ2-7; 10 bases match TRBD2. Looked up from germline, CDR1 is SGHRS and CDR2 is YFSETQ. The CDR3 loop spans 14 amino acids. V shed 3 bases and J 6 bases; nucleotides not matched to a gene: 6. CDR3 protein: CASSWTSGGSEQYF. CDR3 DNA sequence: TGCGCCAGCAGCTGGACTAGCGGCGGGAGCGAGCAGTACTTC.

About this clonotype itself: A junction end diverges from the germline sequence, so it may reflect a read error. This rearrangement joins TRBV12-3 or TRBV12-4 to TRBJ1-5; no definite D call. The CDR3 totals 18 residues. CDR3 sequence: CRPPLAKYGRRNNQPQHF. CDR3 nucleotide sequence: TGCAGACCCCCTCTCGCCAAATACGGACGGAGAAACAATCAGCCCCAGCATTTT.

In its sample, this clonotype was seen a few times. The J gene is TRBJ1-5, the V gene TRBV12-3 or TRBV12-4; weak D call: TRBD1 (6 bases). The ends were cut back, 6 bases at V and 0 bases at J, with 12 bases in the middle. The CDR3 is 15 amino acids. The CDR3 DNA reads as TGTGCCAGCAGGTCGACAGGATATAGCAATCAGCCCCAGCATTTT. As protein: CASRSTGYSNQPQHF.

This rearrangement joins TRBV10-3 to TRBJ2-1; D ambiguous. The CDR3 consists of 15 residues. Trimming removed 3 bases from V and 6 bases from J, with 15 bases in between. Germline CDR1 is ENHRY and CDR2 is SYGVKD. CDR3 residues: CAISEKVFALNEQFF. In DNA, the CDR3 is TGTGCCATCAGTGAAAAAGTATTTGCACTCAATGAGCAGTTCTTC.

This clonotype appeared many times. The chain is built from TRBV24-1 and TRBJ2-2, with D possibly called TRBD1 or TRBD2 (5 bases each). This CDR3 is built from 17 residues. The ends were cut back, 4 bases at V and 4 bases at J, with 18 bases in the middle. Germline lookup yields CDR1 KGHDR and CDR2 SFDVKD. The CDR3 coding sequence is TGTGCCACCAGTGACCCTACCGGATTTGGGACCACCGGGGAGCTGTTTTTT. Amino acids: CATSDPTGFGTTGELFF.

In this sample, this clonotype turned up many times. The rearrangement uses TRBV12-3 or TRBV12-4 and TRBJ2-1; TRBD2 matches 14 bases. The CDR3 is 16 amino acids. V was pared by 5 bases and J by 10 bases, with 10 bases of the junction left unmatched. CDR3 residues: CASSPGTSGGNREQFF. In nucleotides, the CDR3 is TGTGCCAGCAGTCCCGGGACTAGCGGGGGTAATCGAGAGCAGTTCTTC.